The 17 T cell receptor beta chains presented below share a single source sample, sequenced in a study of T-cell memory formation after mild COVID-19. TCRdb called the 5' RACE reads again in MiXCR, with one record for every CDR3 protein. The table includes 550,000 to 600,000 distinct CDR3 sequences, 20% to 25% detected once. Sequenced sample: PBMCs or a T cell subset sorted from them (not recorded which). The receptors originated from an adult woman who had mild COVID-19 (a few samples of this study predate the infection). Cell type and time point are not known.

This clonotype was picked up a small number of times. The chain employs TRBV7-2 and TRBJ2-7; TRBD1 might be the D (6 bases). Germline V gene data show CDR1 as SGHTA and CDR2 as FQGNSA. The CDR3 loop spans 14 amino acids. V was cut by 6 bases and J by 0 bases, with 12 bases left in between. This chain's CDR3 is CASRGAGSSYEQYF. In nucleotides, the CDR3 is TGTGCCAGCAGGGGGGCAGGAAGCTCCTACGAGCAGTACTTC.

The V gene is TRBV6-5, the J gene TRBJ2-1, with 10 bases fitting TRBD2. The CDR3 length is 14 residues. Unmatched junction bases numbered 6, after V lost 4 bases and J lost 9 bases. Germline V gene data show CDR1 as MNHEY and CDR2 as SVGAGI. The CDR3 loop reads CASSFSGGAGEQFF. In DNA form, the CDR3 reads TGTGCCAGCAGTTTCAGCGGGGGGGCCGGTGAGCAGTTCTTC.

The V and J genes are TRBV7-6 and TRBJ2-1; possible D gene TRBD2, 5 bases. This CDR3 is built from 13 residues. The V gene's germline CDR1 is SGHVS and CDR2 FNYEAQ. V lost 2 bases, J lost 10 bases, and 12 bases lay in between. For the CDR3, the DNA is TGTGCCAGCAGCTTACCGAGCGGCACAGAGCAGTTCTTC. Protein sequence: CASSLPSGTEQFF.

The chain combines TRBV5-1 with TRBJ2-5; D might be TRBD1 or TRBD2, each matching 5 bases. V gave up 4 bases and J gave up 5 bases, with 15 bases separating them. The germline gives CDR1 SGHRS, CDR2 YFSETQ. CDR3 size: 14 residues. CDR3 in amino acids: CASSLGTPRETQYF. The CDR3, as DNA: TGCGCCAGCAGCCTCGGGACCCCCCGGGAGACCCAGTACTTC.

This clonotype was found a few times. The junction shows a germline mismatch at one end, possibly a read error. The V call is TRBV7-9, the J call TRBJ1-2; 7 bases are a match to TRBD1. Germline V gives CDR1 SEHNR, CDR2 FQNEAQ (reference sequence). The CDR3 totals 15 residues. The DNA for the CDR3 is TGTGCCAGCAGCTTATACACCGCCGGGACAGCGAGGAACTCCTTC. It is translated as CASSLYTAGTARNSF.

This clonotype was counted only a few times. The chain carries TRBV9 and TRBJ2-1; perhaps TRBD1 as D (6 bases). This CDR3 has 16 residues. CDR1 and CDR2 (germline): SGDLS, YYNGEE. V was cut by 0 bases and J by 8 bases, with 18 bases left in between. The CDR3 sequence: CASSVGTGMRTDEQFF. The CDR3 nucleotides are TGTGCCAGCAGCGTAGGCACAGGGATGCGTACCGATGAGCAGTTCTTC.

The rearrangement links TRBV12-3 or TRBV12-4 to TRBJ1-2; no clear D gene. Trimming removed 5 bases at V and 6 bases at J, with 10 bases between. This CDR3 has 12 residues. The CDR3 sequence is CASSAGVHGYTF. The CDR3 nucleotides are TGTGCCAGCAGTGCAGGTGTCCATGGCTACACCTTC.

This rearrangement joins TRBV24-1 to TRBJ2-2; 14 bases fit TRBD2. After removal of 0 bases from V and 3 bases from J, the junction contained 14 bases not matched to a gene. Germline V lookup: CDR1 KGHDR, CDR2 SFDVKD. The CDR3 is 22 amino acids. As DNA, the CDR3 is TGTGCCACCAGTGATTTGGGGGGCTTGACTAGCGGGAGGGCCTTGGACACCGGGGAGCTGTTTTTT. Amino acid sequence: CATSDLGGLTSGRALDTGELFF.

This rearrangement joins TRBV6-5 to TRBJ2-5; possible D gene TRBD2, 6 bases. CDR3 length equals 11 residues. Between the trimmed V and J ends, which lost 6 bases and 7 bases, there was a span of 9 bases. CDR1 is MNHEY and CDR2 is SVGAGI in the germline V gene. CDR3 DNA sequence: TGTGCCAGCAGGCACGGGGGGACCCAGTACTTC. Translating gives CASRHGGTQYF.

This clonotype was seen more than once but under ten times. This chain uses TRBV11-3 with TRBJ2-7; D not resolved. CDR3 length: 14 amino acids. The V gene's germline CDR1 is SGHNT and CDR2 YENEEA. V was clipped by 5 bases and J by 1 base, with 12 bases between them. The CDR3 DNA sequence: TGTGCCAGCAGCATGACCTCCAGTTCCTACGAGCAGTACTTC. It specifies CASSMTSSSYEQYF. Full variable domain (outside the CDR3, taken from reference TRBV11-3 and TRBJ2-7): EAGVVQSPRYKIIEKKQPVAFWCNPISGHNTLYWYLQNLGQGPELLIRYENEEAVDDSQLPKDRFSAERLKGVDSTLKIQPAELGDSAVYLCASSMTSSSYEQYFGPGTRLTVT.

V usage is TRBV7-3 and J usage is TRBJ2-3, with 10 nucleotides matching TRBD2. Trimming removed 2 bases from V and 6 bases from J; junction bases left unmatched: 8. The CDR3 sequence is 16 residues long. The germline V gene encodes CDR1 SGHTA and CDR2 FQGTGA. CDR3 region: CASSLLSGGGLDTQYF. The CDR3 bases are TGTGCCAGCAGCTTACTAAGCGGGGGGGGCCTGGATACGCAGTATTTT. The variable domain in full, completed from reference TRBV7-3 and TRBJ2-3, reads GAGVSQTPSNKVTEKGKYVELRCDPISGHTALYWYRQSLGQGPEFLIYFQGTGAADDSGLPNDRFFAVRPEGSVSTLKIQRTERGDSAVYLCASSLLSGGGLDTQYFGPGTRLTVL.

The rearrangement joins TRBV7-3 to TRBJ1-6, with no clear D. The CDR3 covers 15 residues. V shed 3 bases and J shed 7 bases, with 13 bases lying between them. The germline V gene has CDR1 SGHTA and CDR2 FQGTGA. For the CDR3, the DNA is TGTGCCAGCAGCTTCGGTACAGCGGGGAATTCACCCCTCCACTTT. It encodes CASSFGTAGNSPLHF.

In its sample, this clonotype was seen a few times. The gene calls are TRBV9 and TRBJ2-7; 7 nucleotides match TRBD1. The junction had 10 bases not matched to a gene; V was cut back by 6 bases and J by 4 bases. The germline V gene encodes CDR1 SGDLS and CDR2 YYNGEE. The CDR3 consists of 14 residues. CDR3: CASNPGQRHYEQYF. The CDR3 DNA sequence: TGTGCCAGCAATCCGGGACAGAGACATTACGAGCAGTACTTC.

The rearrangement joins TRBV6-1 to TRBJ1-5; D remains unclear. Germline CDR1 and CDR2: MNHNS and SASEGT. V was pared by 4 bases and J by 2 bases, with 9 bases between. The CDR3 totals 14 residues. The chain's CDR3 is CASSVQDGNQPQHF. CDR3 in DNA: TGTGCCAGCAGTGTCCAGGACGGCAATCAGCCCCAGCATTTT.

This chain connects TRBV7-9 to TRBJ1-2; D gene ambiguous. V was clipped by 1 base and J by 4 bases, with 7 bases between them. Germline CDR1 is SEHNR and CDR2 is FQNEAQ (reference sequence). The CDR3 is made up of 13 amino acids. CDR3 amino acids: CASSLDTLYGYTF. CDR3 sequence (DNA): TGTGCCAGCAGCTTAGATACGCTCTATGGCTACACCTTC.

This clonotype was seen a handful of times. CDR3: CASSSLGRLNTEAFF. CDR3 in DNA: TGTGCCAGCAGCTCCCTGGGGCGGCTGAACACTGAAGCTTTCTTT. V gene TRBV7-8 combines with J gene TRBJ1-1, with D possibly being TRBD1 (5 bases). Germline CDR1 SGHVS, CDR2 FQNEAQ. Trimming shortened V by 4 bases and J by 0 bases, and 12 bases separated the two germline ends. The CDR3 runs 15 residues.

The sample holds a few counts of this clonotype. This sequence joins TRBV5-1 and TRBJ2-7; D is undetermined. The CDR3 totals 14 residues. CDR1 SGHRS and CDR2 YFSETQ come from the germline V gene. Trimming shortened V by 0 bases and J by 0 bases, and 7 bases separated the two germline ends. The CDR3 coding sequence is TGCGCCAGCAGCTTGGAAAGGCCCTCCTACGAGCAGTACTTC. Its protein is CASSLERPSYEQYF.